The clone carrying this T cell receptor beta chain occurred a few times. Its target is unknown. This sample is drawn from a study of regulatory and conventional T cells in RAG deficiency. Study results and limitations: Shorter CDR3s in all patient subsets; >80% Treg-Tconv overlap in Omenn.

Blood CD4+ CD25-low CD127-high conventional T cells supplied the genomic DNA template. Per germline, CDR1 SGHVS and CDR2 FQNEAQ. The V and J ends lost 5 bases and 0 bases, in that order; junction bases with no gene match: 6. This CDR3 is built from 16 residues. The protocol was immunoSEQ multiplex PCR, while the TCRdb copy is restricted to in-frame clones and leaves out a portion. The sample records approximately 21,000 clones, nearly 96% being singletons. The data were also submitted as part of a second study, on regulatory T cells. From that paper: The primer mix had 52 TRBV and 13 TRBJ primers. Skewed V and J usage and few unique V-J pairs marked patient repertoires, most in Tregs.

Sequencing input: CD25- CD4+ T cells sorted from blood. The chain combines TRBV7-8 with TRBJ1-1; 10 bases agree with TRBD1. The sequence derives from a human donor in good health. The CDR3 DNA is TGTGCCAGCAGCCCGCCGGGACAGGGGTTGAACACTGAAGCTTTCTTT. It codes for CASSPPGQGLNTEAFF.